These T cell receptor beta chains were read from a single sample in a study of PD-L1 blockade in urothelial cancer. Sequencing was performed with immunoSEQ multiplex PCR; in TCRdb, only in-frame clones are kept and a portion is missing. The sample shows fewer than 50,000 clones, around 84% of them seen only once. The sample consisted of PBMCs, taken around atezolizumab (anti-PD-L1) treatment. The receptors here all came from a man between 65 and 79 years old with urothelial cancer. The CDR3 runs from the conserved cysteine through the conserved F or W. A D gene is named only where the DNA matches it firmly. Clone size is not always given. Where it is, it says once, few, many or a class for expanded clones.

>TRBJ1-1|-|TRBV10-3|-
CATGGGYGTEAFF
TGTGCCACGGGGGGGGGCTATGGCACTGAAGCTTTCTTT
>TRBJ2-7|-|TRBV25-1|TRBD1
CASRETGVNSYEQYF
TGTGCCAGCAGAGAAACAGGGGTGAACTCCTACGAGCAGTACTTC
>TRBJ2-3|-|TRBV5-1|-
CASSWDKKDTQYF
TGCGCCAGCAGCTGGGACAAAAAAGATACGCAGTATTTT
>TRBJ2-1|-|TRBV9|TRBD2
CASSVPLAGGQDYNEQFF
TGTGCCAGCAGCGTACCACTAGCGGGGGGCCAAGATTACAATGAGCAGTTCTTC
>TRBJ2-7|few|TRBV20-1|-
CSASFDEQYF
TGCAGTGCTAGTTTCGACGAGCAGTACTTC
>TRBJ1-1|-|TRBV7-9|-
CASSPSPEAFF
TGTGCCAGCAGCCCGTCCCCTGAAGCTTTCTTT
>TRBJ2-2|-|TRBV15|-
CATSRGGGAGELFF
TGTGCCACCAGCAGAGGTGGAGGGGCCGGGGAGCTGTTTTTT
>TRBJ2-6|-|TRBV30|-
CAWSGSSGANVLTF
TGTGCCTGGAGTGGTAGCTCTGGGGCCAACGTCCTGACTTTC
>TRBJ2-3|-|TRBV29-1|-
CSVEGAELVDTQYF
TGCAGCGTTGAAGGAGCGGAGCTGGTAGATACGCAGTATTTT
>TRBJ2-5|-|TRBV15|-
CATSRVRKETQYF
TGTGCCACCAGCAGAGTCAGGAAAGAGACCCAGTACTTC
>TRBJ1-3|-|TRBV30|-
CAWSVPAGGSGNTIYF
TGTGCCTGGAGTGTCCCCGCCGGGGGCTCTGGAAACACCATATATTTT
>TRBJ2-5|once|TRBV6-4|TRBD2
CASSRLAGGQETQYF
TGTGCCAGCAGCAGACTAGCGGGGGGCCAAGAGACCCAGTACTTC
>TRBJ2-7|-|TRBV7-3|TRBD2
CASSLIGGSGEQYF
TGTGCCAGCAGCTTAATAGGCGGGAGCGGCGAGCAGTACTTC
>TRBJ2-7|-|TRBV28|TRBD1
CASSSRTRRTGDSYEQYF
TGTGCCAGCAGTTCCCGGACTCGTCGGACAGGGGACTCCTACGAGCAGTACTTC
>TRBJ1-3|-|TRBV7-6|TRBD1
CASSSRGQGYGNTIYF
TGTGCCAGCAGCTCAAGGGGACAGGGCTACGGAAACACCATATATTTT
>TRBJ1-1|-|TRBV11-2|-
CASSLDGVRTEAFF
TGTGCCAGCAGCTTAGACGGGGTGAGGACTGAAGCTTTCTTT
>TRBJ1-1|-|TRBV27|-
CASSYRGTEAFF
TGTGCCAGCAGTTACCGGGGCACTGAAGCTTTCTTT
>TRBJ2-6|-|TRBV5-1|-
CASSSTGSNSGANVLTF
TGCGCCAGCAGCTCGACAGGTAGCAACTCTGGGGCCAACGTCCTGACTTTC
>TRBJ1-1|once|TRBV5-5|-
CASSRAGRGFPMNTEAFF
TGTGCCAGCAGCCGGGCCGGCAGGGGTTTCCCAATGAACACTGAAGCTTTCTTT
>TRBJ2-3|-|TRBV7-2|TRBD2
CASSLLAGASSDTQYF
TGTGCCAGCAGCTTGTTAGCGGGGGCGAGTTCAGATACGCAGTATTTT
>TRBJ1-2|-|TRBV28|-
CASSPPPGGYTF
TGTGCCAGCAGTCCCCCACCGGGGGGCTACACCTTC
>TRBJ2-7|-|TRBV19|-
CASSIFTGGEQYF
TGTGCCAGTAGTATATTCACGGGCGGGGAGCAGTACTTC
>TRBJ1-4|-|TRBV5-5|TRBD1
CASSFRTGDGEKLFF
TGTGCCAGCAGCTTCCGGACAGGGGATGGCGAAAAACTGTTTTTT